This TCR beta chain appears in the sequencing data of a study of blood T cell repertoires in COVID-19. Study as a whole: Acute and convalescent COVID-19 samples came from the United States, Italy and Spain. T cells, B-cell-depleted T cells, or PBMCs supplied cDNA or gDNA.

The length of the CDR3 is 16 residues. Per the original data handling: Researchers report that nucleated cell counts were estimated from reference gene primer amplification. Profiled with immunoSEQ multiplex PCR; TCRdb holds only in-frame clones, not every one. Clonal size and the V and J genes are those of that table, whereas D and trimming came from the DNA. The data show just under 45,000 clones, 87% seen once. Patients in Seattle were enrolled during active infection, then followed longitudinally. This chain links TRBV21-1 with TRBJ2-1; the table gives TRBD2 as D, unverified against the DNA. TRBV21-1 is deemed a pseudogene. The sequenced sample was peripheral blood. The receptor's source is a man aged 35 to 55 with COVID-19, enrolled during active disease. The CDR3: CASSKGSGRVYNEQFF. In DNA form, the CDR3 reads TGTGCCAGCAGCAAAGGAAGCGGGAGAGTGTACAATGAGCAGTTCTTC.